The clone carrying this T cell receptor (beta chain) showed up just a few times. Its target is unknown. The data are from a study of CD8 T cells in ankylosing spondylitis. Germline-derived CDR1 and CDR2 are SGHTA and FQGNSA. CDR3 length: 15 residues. V lost 5 bases and J 3 bases, leaving 14 bases between the germline ends. The study, taken as a whole, reports: It appeared that ankylosing spondylitis blood was characterized by a TCR beta motif of roughly 8 highly homologous variants. Some of these motif variants have turned up before, in reports on reactive arthritis synovial fluid and blood.

TCRdb passed the 5' RACE reads through MiXCR, listing each CDR3 protein once. The sample holds roughly 400,000 distinct CDR3 sequences, around 22% seen once. This chain uses TRBV7-2 with TRBJ2-1; a weak D match, TRBD2 (5 bases). The sequencing sample was made of blood, either unsorted or a sorted T cell fraction (not recorded which). This sequence was found in a male donor with ankylosing spondylitis. The CDR3 coding sequence is TGTGCCAGCAGCCGAAGCTGGCGGGTCTACAATGAGCAGTTCTTC. Amino acid sequence: CASSRSWRVYNEQFF.